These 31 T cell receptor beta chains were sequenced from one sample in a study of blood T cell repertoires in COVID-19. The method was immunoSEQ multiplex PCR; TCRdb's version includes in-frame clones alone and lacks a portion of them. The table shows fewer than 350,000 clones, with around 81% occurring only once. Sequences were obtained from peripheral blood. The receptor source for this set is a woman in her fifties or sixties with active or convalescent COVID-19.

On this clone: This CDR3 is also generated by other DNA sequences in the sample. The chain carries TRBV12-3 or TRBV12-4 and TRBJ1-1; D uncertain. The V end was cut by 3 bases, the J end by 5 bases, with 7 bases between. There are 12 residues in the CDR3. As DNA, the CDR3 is TGTGCCAGCAGTTTTTCCGGGACTGAAGCTTTCTTT. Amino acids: CASSFSGTEAFF.

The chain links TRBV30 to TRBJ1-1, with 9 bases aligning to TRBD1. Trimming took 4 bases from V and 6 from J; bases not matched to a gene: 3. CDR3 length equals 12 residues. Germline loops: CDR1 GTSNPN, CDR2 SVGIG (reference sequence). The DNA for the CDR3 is TGTGCCTGGATGAGACAGGGGGCTGAAGCTTTCTTT. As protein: CAWMRQGAEAFF.

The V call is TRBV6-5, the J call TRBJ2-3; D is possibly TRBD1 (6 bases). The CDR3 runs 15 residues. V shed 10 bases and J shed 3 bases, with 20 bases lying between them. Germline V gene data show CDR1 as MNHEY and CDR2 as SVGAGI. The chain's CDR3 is CATSPRGWGTDTQYF. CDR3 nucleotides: TGTGCCACCTCCCCCAGGGGCTGGGGGACAGATACGCAGTATTTT.

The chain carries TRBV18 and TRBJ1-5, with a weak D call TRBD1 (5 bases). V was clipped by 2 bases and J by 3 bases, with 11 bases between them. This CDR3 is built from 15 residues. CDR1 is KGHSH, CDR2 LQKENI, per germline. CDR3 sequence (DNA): TGTGCCAGCTCACCAAGGAATGGGGCCAATCAGCCCCAGCATTTT. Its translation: CASSPRNGANQPQHF.

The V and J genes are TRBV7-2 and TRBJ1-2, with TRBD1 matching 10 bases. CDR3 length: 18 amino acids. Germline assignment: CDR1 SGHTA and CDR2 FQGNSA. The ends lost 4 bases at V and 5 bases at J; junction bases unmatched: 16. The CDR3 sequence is CASSYLPTGGKYPYGYTF. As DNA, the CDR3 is TGTGCCAGCAGCTACCTCCCGACAGGGGGCAAGTACCCTTATGGCTACACCTTC. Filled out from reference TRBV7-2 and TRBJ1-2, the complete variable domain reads GAGVSQSPSNKVTEKGKDVELRCDPISGHTALYWYRQSLGQGLEFLIYFQGNSAPDKSGLPSDRFSAERTGGSVSTLTIQRTQQEDSAVYLCASSYLPTGGKYPYGYTFGSGTRLTVV.

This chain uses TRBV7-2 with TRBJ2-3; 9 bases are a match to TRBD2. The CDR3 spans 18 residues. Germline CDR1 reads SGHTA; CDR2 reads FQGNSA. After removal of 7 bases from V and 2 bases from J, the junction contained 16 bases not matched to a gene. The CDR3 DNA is TGTGCCAGCACCTCAGGGCGGGGGGGCCTCCCCCCCACAGATACGCAGTATTTT. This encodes CASTSGRGGLPPTDTQYF. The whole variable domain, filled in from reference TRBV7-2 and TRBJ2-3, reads GAGVSQSPSNKVTEKGKDVELRCDPISGHTALYWYRQSLGQGLEFLIYFQGNSAPDKSGLPSDRFSAERTGGSVSTLTIQRTQQEDSAVYLCASTSGRGGLPPTDTQYFGPGTRLTVL.

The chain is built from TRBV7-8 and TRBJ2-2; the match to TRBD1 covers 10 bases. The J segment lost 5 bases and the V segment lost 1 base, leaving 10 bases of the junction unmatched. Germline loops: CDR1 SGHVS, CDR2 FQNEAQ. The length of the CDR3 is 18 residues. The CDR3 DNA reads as TGTGCCAGCAGCTTAGTCCCCGGGACAGGGGATCATACCGGGGAGCTGTTTTTT. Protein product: CASSLVPGTGDHTGELFF.

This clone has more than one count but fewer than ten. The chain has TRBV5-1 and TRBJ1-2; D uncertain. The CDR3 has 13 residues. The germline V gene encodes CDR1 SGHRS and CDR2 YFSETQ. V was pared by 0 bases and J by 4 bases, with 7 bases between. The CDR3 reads CASSLGAAYGYTF. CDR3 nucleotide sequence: TGCGCCAGCAGCTTGGGGGCAGCCTATGGCTACACCTTC.

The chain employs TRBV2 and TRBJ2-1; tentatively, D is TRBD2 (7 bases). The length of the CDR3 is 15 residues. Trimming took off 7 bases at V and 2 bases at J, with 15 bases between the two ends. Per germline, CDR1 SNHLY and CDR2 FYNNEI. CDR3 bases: TGTGCCAGCACACCTAGGGGGGGGGCCTACAATGAGCAGTTCTTC. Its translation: CASTPRGGAYNEQFF.

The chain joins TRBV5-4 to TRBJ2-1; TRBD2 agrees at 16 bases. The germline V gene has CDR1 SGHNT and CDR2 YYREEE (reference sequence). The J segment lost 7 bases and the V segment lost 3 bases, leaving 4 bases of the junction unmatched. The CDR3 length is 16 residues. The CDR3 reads CASSSGTSGGVNEQFF. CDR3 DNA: TGTGCCAGCAGCTCCGGGACTAGCGGGGGGGTGAATGAGCAGTTCTTC. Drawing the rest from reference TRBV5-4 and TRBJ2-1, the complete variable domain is ETGVTQSPTHLIKTRGQQVTLRCSSQSGHNTVSWYQQALGQGPQFIFQYYREEENGRGNFPPRFSGLQFPNYSSELNVNALELDDSALYLCASSSGTSGGVNEQFFGPGTRLTVL.

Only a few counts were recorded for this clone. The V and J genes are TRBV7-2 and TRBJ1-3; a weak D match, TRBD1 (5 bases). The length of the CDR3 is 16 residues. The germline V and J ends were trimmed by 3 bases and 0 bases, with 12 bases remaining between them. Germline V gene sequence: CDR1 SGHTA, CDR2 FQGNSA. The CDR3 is CASSLVGASSGNTIYF. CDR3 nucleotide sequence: TGTGCCAGCAGCTTGGTAGGGGCCAGCTCTGGAAACACCATATATTTT.

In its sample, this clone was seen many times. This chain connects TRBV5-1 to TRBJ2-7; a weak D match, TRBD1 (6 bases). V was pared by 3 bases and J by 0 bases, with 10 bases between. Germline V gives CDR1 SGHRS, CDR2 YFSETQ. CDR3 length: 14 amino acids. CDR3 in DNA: TGCGCCAGCAGCTCGGGACACTACTCCTACGAGCAGTACTTC. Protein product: CASSSGHYSYEQYF.

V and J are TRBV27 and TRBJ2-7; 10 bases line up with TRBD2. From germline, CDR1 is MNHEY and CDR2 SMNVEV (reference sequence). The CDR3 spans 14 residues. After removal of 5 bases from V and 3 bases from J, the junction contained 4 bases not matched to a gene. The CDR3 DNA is TGTGCCAGCAGTCCGTGGACTAGCGGCTACGAGCAGTACTTC. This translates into CASSPWTSGYEQYF.

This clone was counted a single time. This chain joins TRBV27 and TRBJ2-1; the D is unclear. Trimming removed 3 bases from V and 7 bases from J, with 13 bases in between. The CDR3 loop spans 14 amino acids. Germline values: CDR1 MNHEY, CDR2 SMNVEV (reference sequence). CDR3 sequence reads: CASSFSRSRNEQFF. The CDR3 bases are TGTGCCAGCAGTTTTTCTCGGTCTAGGAATGAGCAGTTCTTC.

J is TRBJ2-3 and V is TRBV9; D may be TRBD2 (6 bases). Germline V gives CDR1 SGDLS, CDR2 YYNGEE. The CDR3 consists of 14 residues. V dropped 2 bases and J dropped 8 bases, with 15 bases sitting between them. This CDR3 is CASSVGGVQGTQYF. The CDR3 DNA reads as TGTGCCAGCAGCGTGGGCGGGGTGCAAGGTACGCAGTATTTT.

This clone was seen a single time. CDR3 coding DNA: TGCGCCAGCAGCCAAGTAGTCACCGGGGAGCTGTTTTTT. Encoded protein: CASSQVVTGELFF. The rearrangement joins TRBV4-3 to TRBJ2-2; D gene unclear. The germline V gene has CDR1 LGHNA and CDR2 YSLEER. The CDR3 consists of 13 residues. Trimming stripped 1 base from V and 4 bases from J, with 4 bases between.

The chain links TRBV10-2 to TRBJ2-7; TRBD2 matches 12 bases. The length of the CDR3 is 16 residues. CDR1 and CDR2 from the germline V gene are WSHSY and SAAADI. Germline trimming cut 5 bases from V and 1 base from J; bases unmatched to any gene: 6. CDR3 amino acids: CASSSLTSGGSYEQYF. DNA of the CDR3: TGCGCCAGCAGTTCCCTGACTAGCGGGGGATCCTACGAGCAGTACTTC.

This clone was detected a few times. For the CDR3, the DNA is TGTGCCAGTAGTATAGCGGGAGGGTATGGCTACACCTTC. Protein sequence: CASSIAGGYGYTF. This rearrangement joins TRBV19 to TRBJ1-2, with D hard to call. CDR3 size: 13 residues. CDR1 LNHDA and CDR2 SQIVND come from the germline V gene (reference sequence). V shed 1 base and J shed 5 bases, with 8 bases lying between them.

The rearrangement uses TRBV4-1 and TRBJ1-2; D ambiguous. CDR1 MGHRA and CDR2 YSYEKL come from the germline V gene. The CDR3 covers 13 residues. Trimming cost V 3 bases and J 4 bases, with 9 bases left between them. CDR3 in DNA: TGCGCCAGCAGCCAGGCAGGTCCCTATGGCTACACCTTC. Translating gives CASSQAGPYGYTF.

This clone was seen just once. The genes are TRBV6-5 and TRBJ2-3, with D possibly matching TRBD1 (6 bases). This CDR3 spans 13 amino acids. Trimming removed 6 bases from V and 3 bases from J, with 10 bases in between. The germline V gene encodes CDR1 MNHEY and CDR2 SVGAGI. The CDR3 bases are TGTGCCAGCAGAGCCCAGGGGACAGATACGCAGTATTTT. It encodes CASRAQGTDTQYF.

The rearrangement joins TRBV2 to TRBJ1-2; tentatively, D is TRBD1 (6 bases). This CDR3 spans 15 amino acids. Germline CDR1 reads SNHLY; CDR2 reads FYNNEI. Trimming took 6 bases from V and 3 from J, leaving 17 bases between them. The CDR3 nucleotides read TGTGCCAGCAGGCCAACCAGGGGATCACACTATGGCTACACCTTC. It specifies CASRPTRGSHYGYTF.

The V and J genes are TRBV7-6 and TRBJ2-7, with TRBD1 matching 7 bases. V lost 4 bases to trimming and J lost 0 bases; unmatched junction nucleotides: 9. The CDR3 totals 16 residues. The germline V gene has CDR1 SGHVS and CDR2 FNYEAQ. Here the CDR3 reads CASSSSRQGSSYEQYF. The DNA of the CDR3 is TGTGCCAGCAGCTCTTCTCGACAGGGTAGCTCCTACGAGCAGTACTTC.

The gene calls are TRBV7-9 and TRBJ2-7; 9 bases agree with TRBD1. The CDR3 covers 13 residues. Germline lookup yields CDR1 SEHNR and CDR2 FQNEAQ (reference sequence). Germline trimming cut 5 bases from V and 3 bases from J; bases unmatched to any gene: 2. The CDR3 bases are TGTGCCAGCAGCCCGGGACAGGGCTACGAGCAGTACTTC. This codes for CASSPGQGYEQYF.

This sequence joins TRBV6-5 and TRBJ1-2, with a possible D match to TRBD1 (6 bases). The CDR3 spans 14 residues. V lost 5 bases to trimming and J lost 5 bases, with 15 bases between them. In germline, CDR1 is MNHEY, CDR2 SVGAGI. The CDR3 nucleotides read TGTGCCAGCAGTCAGGACAGCTTTTCATATGGCTACACCTTC. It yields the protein CASSQDSFSYGYTF.

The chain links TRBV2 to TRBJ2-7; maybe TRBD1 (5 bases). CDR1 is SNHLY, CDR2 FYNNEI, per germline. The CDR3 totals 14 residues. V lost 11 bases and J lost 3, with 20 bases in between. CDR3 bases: TGTGCCTCAGGGAATTTCCCCCTCGACTACGAGCAGTACTTC. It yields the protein CASGNFPLDYEQYF.

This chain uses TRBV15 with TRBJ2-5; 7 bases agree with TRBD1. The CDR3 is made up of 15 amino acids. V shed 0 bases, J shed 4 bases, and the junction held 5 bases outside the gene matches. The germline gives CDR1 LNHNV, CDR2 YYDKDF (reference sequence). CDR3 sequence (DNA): TGTGCCACCAGCAGAGATGTACAGGGGCTAGAGACCCAGTACTTC. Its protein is CATSRDVQGLETQYF.

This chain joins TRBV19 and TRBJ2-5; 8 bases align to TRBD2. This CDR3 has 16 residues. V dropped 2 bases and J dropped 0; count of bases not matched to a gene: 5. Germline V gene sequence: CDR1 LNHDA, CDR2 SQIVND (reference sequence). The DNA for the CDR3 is TGTGCCAGTAGTATACAAAGCGGGGGACACCAAGAGACCCAGTACTTC. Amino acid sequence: CASSIQSGGHQETQYF.

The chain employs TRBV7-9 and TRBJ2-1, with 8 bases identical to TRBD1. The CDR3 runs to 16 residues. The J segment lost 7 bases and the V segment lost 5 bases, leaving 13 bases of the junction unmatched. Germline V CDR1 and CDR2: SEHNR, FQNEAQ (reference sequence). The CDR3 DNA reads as TGTGCCAGCAGCCAGCGGACGGGACAGGTTGGAAATGAGCAGTTCTTC. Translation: CASSQRTGQVGNEQFF.

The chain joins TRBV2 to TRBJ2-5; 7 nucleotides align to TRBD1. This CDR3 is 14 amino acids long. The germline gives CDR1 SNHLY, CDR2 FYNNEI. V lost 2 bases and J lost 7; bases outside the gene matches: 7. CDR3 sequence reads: CASSESEGAATQYF. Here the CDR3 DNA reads TGTGCCAGCAGTGAAAGTGAGGGGGCGGCGACCCAGTACTTC.

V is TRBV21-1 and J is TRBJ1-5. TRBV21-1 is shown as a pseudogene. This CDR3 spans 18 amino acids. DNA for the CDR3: TGTGCCAGCAGCAAAGGGACTCCGTGGGGTATAAAGAATCAGCCCCAGCATTTT. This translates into CASSKGTPWGIKNQPQHF.

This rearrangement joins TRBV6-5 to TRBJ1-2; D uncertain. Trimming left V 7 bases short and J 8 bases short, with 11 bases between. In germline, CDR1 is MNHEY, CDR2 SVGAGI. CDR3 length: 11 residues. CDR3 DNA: TGTGCCAGCATCGGCTCTAGGGGCTACACCTTC. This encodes CASIGSRGYTF.